This is a list of T cell receptor beta chains from one sample in a study of cytomegalovirus exposure and HLA in healthy donors. The repertoire was sequenced with immunoSEQ multiplex PCR; TCRdb's copy has only in-frame clones and lacks some. The top ten clones hold around 8.5% of a sample with 100,000 to 150,000 clones, over 70% of them seen once. The sequenced material came from PBMCs. Receptors were obtained from a woman aged 50 to 65 in good health and CMV-seropositive. The CDR3 runs from the conserved cysteine through the conserved F or W.

CDR3 protein: CASSQGDRTYGYTF
V gene: TRBV4-1

CDR3 protein: CASSTHGLGGAYEQYF
V gene: TRBV27

CDR3 protein: CASSAGTRQETQYF
V gene: TRBV9

CDR3 protein: CASSLRTSTDTQYF
V gene: TRBV13

CDR3 protein: CASGVGTGLSEQFF
V gene: TRBV7-6

CDR3 protein: CASSLKSSSGSSEQFF
V gene: TRBV5-6

CDR3 protein: CASRYRTGGDNEQFF
V gene: TRBV27

CDR3 protein: CASRPSSGPSYEQYF
V gene: TRBV6-5

CDR3 protein: CASSSSTGGVYGYTF
V gene: TRBV28

CDR3 protein: CASLGQSNYGYTF
V gene: TRBV2

CDR3 protein: CASSLGGQKTEAFF
V gene: TRBV27

CDR3 protein: CASSLTGEQPQHF
V gene: TRBV4-1

CDR3 protein: CATNRGNANTGELFF
V gene: TRBV15

CDR3 protein: CASSLGGNHQPQHF
V gene: TRBV5-4

CDR3 protein: CASSPPEGQETQYF
V gene: TRBV2

CDR3 protein: CASSHIRRIGKNYGYTF
V gene: TRBV11-2

CDR3 protein: CASSSGGLTYNEQFF
V gene: TRBV19

CDR3 protein: CASSLTGTSGNEQFF
V gene: TRBV5-1

CDR3 protein: CASSVSQGYNEQFF
V gene: TRBV9

CDR3 protein: CSSSPGLYGYTF
V gene: TRBV7-9

CDR3 protein: CASSYSARGETQYF
V gene: TRBV6-6

CDR3 protein: CASSTIGTGYTEAFF
V gene: TRBV19

CDR3 protein: CASSRKGAATNEKLFF
V gene: TRBV4-3

CDR3 protein: CAWSVNMQGRGYTGELFF
V gene: TRBV30

CDR3 protein: CASSYSGGDGDGYTF
V gene: TRBV6-5

CDR3 protein: CSVASYRGLGDTQYF
V gene: TRBV29-1

CDR3 protein: CASSLTGWGSPLHF
V gene: TRBV5-8

CDR3 protein: CASSLLRGSYNEQFF
V gene: TRBV7-2

CDR3 protein: CASSFRGAGEQFF
V gene: TRBV7-2

CDR3 protein: CASSWVGRGGLRSTDTQYF
V gene: TRBV11-3

CDR3 protein: CASTPWAENTEAFF
V gene: TRBV9

CDR3 protein: CAWGGVANEKLFF
V gene: TRBV30

CDR3 protein: CASSLGGSQSSYEQYF
V gene: TRBV5-4

CDR3 protein: CASSQDRGWGDYEQYF
V gene: TRBV4-3

CDR3 protein: CASSQVLTNEQFF
V gene: TRBV4-2

CDR3 protein: CAWSKTLMSVATNEKLFF
V gene: TRBV30

CDR3 protein: CASSQVQSGQADEKLFF
V gene: TRBV4-1

CDR3 protein: CASSYSGGGTDTQYF
V gene: TRBV5-1

CDR3 protein: CASSLLGASTEAFF
V gene: TRBV11-2

CDR3 protein: CASSLAGGGWNEQFF
V gene: TRBV5-4

CDR3 protein: CASRTGAGARTDTQYF
V gene: TRBV27

CDR3 protein: CSSNFGGVQEAQYF
V gene: TRBV7-9

CDR3 protein: CASTAGALEQYF
V gene: TRBV6-6

CDR3 protein: CASSIASGSVYNEQFF
V gene: TRBV19

CDR3 protein: CASSYRGQASYNEQFF
V gene: TRBV6-5

CDR3 protein: CSVEDLRVGEQYF
V gene: TRBV29-1

CDR3 protein: CASSSAGINYGYTF
V gene: TRBV19

CDR3 protein: CASSASFSSYNSPLHF
V gene: TRBV19

CDR3 protein: CASSLGGTGQEAFF
V gene: TRBV7-9

CDR3 protein: CASSYYGRDEAFF
V gene: TRBV6-5